The 14 T cell receptor beta chains below were found in one sample sequenced in a study of PD-1 blockade in mismatch repair-deficient tumors. Sequencing used immunoSEQ multiplex PCR; TCRdb keeps in-frame clones, though not all of them. The sample holds some 48,000 clones, roughly 82% seen once. The sample was PBMCs, taken before pembrolizumab treatment. The receptors come from an adult with mismatch repair-deficient cancer.

This chain connects TRBV9 to TRBJ1-5; D uncertain. This CDR3 spans 13 amino acids. The V gene lost 3 bases and the J gene lost 2 bases, with 6 bases spanning the gap. The germline V gene has CDR1 SGDLS and CDR2 YYNGEE. For the CDR3, the DNA is TGTGCCAGCAGCGCGATGGGCAATCAGCCCCAGCATTTT. This codes for CASSAMGNQPQHF.

V and J are TRBV7-3 and TRBJ2-1, with 9 bases aligning to TRBD2. Germline V CDR1 and CDR2: SGHTA, FQGTGA. CDR3 length: 15 residues. The V segment lost 3 bases and the J segment 4 bases; nucleotides outside the gene matches: 4. In nucleotides, the CDR3 is TGTGCCAGCAGCTTCGCGGGAGGGGGGTACAATGAGCAGTTCTTC. Translation gives CASSFAGGGYNEQFF.

The gene calls are TRBV19 and TRBJ2-3; possibly TRBD1 or TRBD2 for D (5 bases each). Germline CDR1 and CDR2: LNHDA and SQIVND (reference sequence). CDR3 length: 16 amino acids. V lost 8 bases and J 6 bases, leaving 24 bases between the germline ends. The CDR3 bases are TGTGCCAGTGGGGGTAGAGGTGCGACTGACGGGGATACGCAGTATTTT. This gives the protein CASGGRGATDGDTQYF.

CDR3 loop: CASTLNAGVTDTQYF. DNA for the CDR3: TGTGCCAGTACCTTGAATGCCGGGGTAACAGATACGCAGTATTTT. The chain has TRBV19 and TRBJ2-3, with D maybe TRBD2 (5 bases). Per the germline V gene, CDR1 is LNHDA and CDR2 is SQIVND (reference sequence). V was trimmed by 7 bases and J by 3 bases, leaving 17 bases between them. This CDR3 spans 15 amino acids.

The chain has TRBV19 and TRBJ2-5; a possible D gene is TRBD2 (6 bases). This CDR3 contains 17 residues. V dropped 1 base and J dropped 0 bases, with 15 bases sitting between them. Germline lookup yields CDR1 LNHDA and CDR2 SQIVND (reference sequence). CDR3 residues: CASSIGGKAGNQETQYF. CDR3 nucleotide sequence: TGTGCCAGTAGTATAGGCGGAAAAGCGGGTAACCAAGAGACCCAGTACTTC. Supplemented by reference TRBV19 and TRBJ2-5, the full variable domain reads DGGITQSPKYLFRKEGQNVTLSCEQNLNHDAMYWYRQDPGQGLRLIYYSQIVNDFQKGDIAEGYSVSREKKESFPLTVTSAQKNPTAFYLCASSIGGKAGNQETQYFGPGTRLLVL.

This clone was counted between two and nine times. The chain couples TRBV19 to TRBJ1-2; D remains ambiguous. Germline-derived CDR1 and CDR2 are LNHDA and SQIVND (reference sequence). The V gene lost 6 bases and the J gene lost 8 bases, with 7 bases spanning the gap. The CDR3 totals 10 residues. This CDR3 reads CASRGRGYTF. CDR3 in DNA: TGTGCCAGTAGAGGGAGGGGCTACACCTTC.

V gene TRBV7-9 combines with J gene TRBJ1-4; 7 bases align to TRBD1. V was pared by 5 bases and J by 3 bases, with 12 bases of the junction left unmatched. Germline values: CDR1 SEHNR, CDR2 FQNEAQ (reference sequence). This CDR3 is built from 17 residues. CDR3 DNA: TGTGCCAGCAGCCCTGACAGGGCGCGAGGCCCTAATGAAAAACTGTTTTTT. Its translation: CASSPDRARGPNEKLFF.

The genes are TRBV15 and TRBJ2-7, with D perhaps being TRBD1 or TRBD2 (5 bases each). This CDR3 has 14 amino acids. CDR1 is LNHNV, CDR2 YYDKDF, per germline (reference sequence). Trimming took off 0 bases at V and 3 bases at J, with 9 bases between the two ends. CDR3 sequence reads: CATSRDGGVYEQYF. The CDR3 nucleotides read TGTGCCACCAGCAGAGATGGGGGTGTCTACGAGCAGTACTTC. Filled out from reference TRBV15 and TRBJ2-7, the complete variable domain reads DAMVIQNPRYQVTQFGKPVTLSCSQTLNHNVMYWYQQKSSQAPKLLFHYYDKDFNNEADTPDNFQSRRPNTSFCFLDIRSPGLGDTAMYLCATSRDGGVYEQYFGPGTRLTVT.

This clone was seen a few times. CDR3 nucleotide sequence: TGTGCCAGCAGCGCCCGACTAGCGGGCATCCACCAAGATACGCAGTATTTT. Protein product: CASSARLAGIHQDTQYF. This rearrangement joins TRBV7-9 to TRBJ2-3; TRBD2 agrees at 10 bases. The trim removed 5 bases at V and 5 bases at J, leaving 13 bases unmatched. CDR1 is SEHNR and CDR2 is FQNEAQ in the germline V gene (reference sequence). The CDR3 has 17 residues.

The gene calls are TRBV18 and TRBJ1-1; no definite D call. Looked up from germline, CDR1 is KGHSH and CDR2 is LQKENI. The CDR3 has 13 residues. Trimming took off 3 bases at V and 7 bases at J, with 12 bases between the two ends. The CDR3 DNA sequence: TGTGCCAGCTCACCCAGACCAGGACTTGAAGCTTTCTTT. Translating gives CASSPRPGLEAFF.

V gene TRBV29-1 combines with J gene TRBJ2-3; TRBD2 is a possible D gene (6 bases). The length of the CDR3 is 12 residues. V was pared by 5 bases and J by 3 bases, with 9 bases between. Germline V gives CDR1 SQVTM, CDR2 ANQGSEA. Here the CDR3 DNA reads TGCAGCGTTTTGCGGGGAACAGATACGCAGTATTTT. This codes for CSVLRGTDTQYF.

This sequence joins TRBV5-6 and TRBJ2-1; 7 bases are shared with TRBD2. The CDR3 runs to 12 residues. Germline values: CDR1 SGHDT, CDR2 YYEEEE. V lost 3 bases, J lost 7 bases, and 1 base stayed unmatched. CDR3 in DNA: TGTGCCAGCAGCTGGGAGGGTAATGAGCAGTTCTTC. It translates to CASSWEGNEQFF.

The J gene is TRBJ1-2, the V gene TRBV7-2, with 8 bases lining up with TRBD1. This CDR3 has 15 amino acids. CDR1 is SGHTA and CDR2 is FQGNSA in the germline V gene. V lost 5 bases and J lost 3; bases outside the gene matches: 8. In DNA form, the CDR3 reads TGTGCCAGCAGCCCAAGACAGGGGAGGGACTATGGCTACACCTTC. Translating it yields CASSPRQGRDYGYTF.

There are a few counts of this clone. The rearrangement uses TRBV6-1 and TRBJ2-1, with D unclear. The V end lost 4 bases, the J end lost 0 bases, and 10 bases lay between the germline ends. CDR3 length equals 15 residues. Germline CDR1 MNHNS, CDR2 SASEGT. The CDR3 DNA sequence: TGTGCCAGCAGTGTTTTGCGTGGCTCCTACAATGAGCAGTTCTTC. Encoded protein: CASSVLRGSYNEQFF.